This T cell receptor (beta chain) was captured by sequencing in a study of T cell responses to AZD1222 COVID-19 vaccine. Study-wide results and limits: Donors were chiefly white British, with a greater number of females, and clonal diversity was perhaps underestimated. Following two doses of AZD1222, Spike-specific TCR breadth and depth rose. Nearly half of spike-specific TCRs reportedly go after variant regions that carry no mutations.

The table came from immunoSEQ multiplex PCR; TCRdb's copy has only in-frame clones and leaves some out. The data contain roughly 120,000 clones, 87% of them seen just once; the ten biggest clones take up 0.95% to 1.5%. As to this clone: Its target is unknown.

The V end lost 2 bases, the J end lost 7 bases, and 9 bases lay between the germline ends. This CDR3 spans 12 amino acids. The germline V gene encodes CDR1 MNHEY and CDR2 SVGAGI. This TCR was recovered from an adult in good health. The sequences come from peripheral blood, collected on day 0 of AZD1222 vaccination. The J gene is TRBJ2-7, the V gene TRBV6-5; D is undetermined. In DNA form, the CDR3 reads TGTGCCAGCAGTTACGGGTGGGAAGAGCAGTACTTC. Amino acids: CASSYGWEEQYF.